Below, one T cell receptor beta chain is given with its context. These data come from a study of T-cell memory formation after mild COVID-19. TCRdb recomputed calls from the 5' RACE reads with MiXCR, one row per CDR3 protein. The sample holds roughly 110,000 distinct CDR3 sequences, 15% to 20% seen once. J was trimmed by 4 bases and V by 5 bases; bases with no gene match: 10. The length of the CDR3 is 16 residues. Germline V gene sequence: CDR1 LGHDT, CDR2 YNNKEL (reference sequence). The rearrangement uses TRBV3-1 and TRBJ2-1; 8 bases match TRBD1. The TCR originated in an adult woman who had mild COVID-19 (a few samples of this study predate the infection). Cell type and time point are not known. What was sequenced was PBMCs or a T cell subset sorted from them (not recorded which). CDR3 coding DNA: TGTGCCAGCAGCGAGTACCCAGGGGGCGCTTACAATGAGCAGTTCTTC. Translating gives CASSEYPGGAYNEQFF.